The 16 T cell receptor beta chains below were found in one sample sequenced in a study of T cells in Graves' hyperthyroidism and ophthalmopathy. Researchers amplified the TCR beta CDR3 regions from RNA transcripts. Carried out on the TCR CDR3, a first-round RT-PCR used the HTBI primer set. TCRdb recomputed calls from the multiplex PCR reads with MiXCR, one row per CDR3 protein. The sample carries around 520,000 distinct CDR3 sequences, under 15% recorded once. Sequencing used blood. All receptors come from a woman aged 18-29 years with Graves' hyperthyroidism.

The rearrangement uses TRBV20-1 and TRBJ2-1, with D possibly matching TRBD2 (5 bases). The length of the CDR3 is 15 residues. V was clipped by 5 bases and J by 8 bases, with 22 bases between them. The germline V gene has CDR1 DFQATT and CDR2 SNEGSKA (reference sequence). This chain's CDR3 is CSAPLPTPSSDEQFF. The CDR3 bases are TGCAGTGCTCCTCTCCCTACCCCGAGTAGCGATGAGCAGTTCTTC.

This clonotype was seen only a few times. The chain carries TRBV30 and TRBJ2-7; 11 bases agree with TRBD2. Germline V CDR1 and CDR2: GTSNPN, SVGIG (reference sequence). This CDR3 contains 15 residues. V trimming: 4 bases; J trimming: 2 bases; junction bases outside the gene matches: 7. CDR3 coding DNA: TGTGCCTGGAATCCCGGGACTAGCGGCCCCTACGAGCAGTACTTC. It encodes CAWNPGTSGPYEQYF.

The chain is built from TRBV5-5 and TRBJ2-3, with 10 bases fitting TRBD2. The CDR3 runs 17 residues. The V segment lost 5 bases and the J segment 1 base; nucleotides outside the gene matches: 10. Germline CDR1 and CDR2: SGHKS and YYEKEE (reference sequence). The chain's CDR3 is CASSEGGLAYRTDTQYF. In nucleotides, the CDR3 is TGTGCCAGCAGTGAGGGGGGACTAGCGTACCGCACAGATACGCAGTATTTT.

This chain uses TRBV20-1 with TRBJ1-3, with D unresolved. Trimming left V 1 base short and J 1 base short, with 5 bases between. CDR1 and CDR2 (germline): DFQATT, SNEGSKA (reference sequence). The CDR3 contains 13 residues. The CDR3 DNA is TGCAGTGCTAGAGTGGTATCTGGAAACACCATATATTTT. It specifies CSARVVSGNTIYF.

This clonotype appeared many times. This chain connects TRBV30 to TRBJ1-6, with 7 positions matching TRBD1. V was pared by 8 bases and J by 8 bases, with 9 bases of the junction left unmatched. Germline CDR1 reads GTSNPN; CDR2 reads SVGIG (reference sequence). CDR3 length: 13 residues. This chain's CDR3 is CAGNRGTDSPLHF. The CDR3 nucleotides are TGTGCCGGGAACAGGGGAACGGATTCACCCCTCCACTTT.

On this clonotype itself: A read error may explain this, as a much larger clone is one base away. V is TRBV11-3 and J is TRBJ2-3; 7 nucleotides align to TRBD2. V shed 4 bases, J shed 6 bases, and the junction held 13 bases outside the gene matches. Germline V gene data show CDR1 as SGHNT and CDR2 as YENEEA. The CDR3 contains 16 residues. The CDR3 region is CASSSGWGGGSDTQYF. CDR3 bases: TGTGCCAGCAGCTCGGGGTGGGGGGGAGGTAGCGATACGCAGTATTTT.

The chain combines TRBV30 with TRBJ1-5; the D is unclear. Germline assignment: CDR1 GTSNPN and CDR2 SVGIG (reference sequence). This CDR3 region has 14 residues. V lost 2 bases to trimming and J lost 3 bases, with 11 bases between them. CDR3 coding DNA: TGTGCCTGGAGTCTGAACAGCAACAATCAGCCCCAGCATTTT. This codes for CAWSLNSNNQPQHF.

At least ten counts were recorded for this clonotype. The chain recombines TRBV6-1 with TRBJ2-5, with D perhaps matching TRBD2 (5 bases). The germline V gene encodes CDR1 MNHNS and CDR2 SASEGT. This CDR3 is built from 13 residues. V lost 5 bases and J lost 6, with 13 bases in between. CDR3 nucleotide sequence: TGTGCCAGCAGTTTTGGACTGAGGAAGACCCAGTACTTC. Amino acid sequence: CASSFGLRKTQYF.

This clonotype occurred many times. The chain carries TRBV6-2 or TRBV6-3 and TRBJ2-7, with D perhaps being TRBD1 or TRBD2 (5 bases each). V lost 2 bases and J lost 4, with 21 bases in between. The CDR3 runs 17 residues. Germline V gene lookup returns CDR1 MNHEY and CDR2 SVGEGT. Here the CDR3 reads CASSYGTGTDVSYEQYF. CDR3 DNA sequence: TGTGCCAGCAGTTACGGGACCGGGACGGACGTATCGTACGAGCAGTACTTC.

This clonotype was counted a few times. V usage is TRBV7-3 and J usage is TRBJ1-2; D perhaps matches TRBD1 (6 bases). CDR1 and CDR2 (germline): SGHTA, FQGTGA. With 4 bases removed from V and 4 bases from J, the gap between germline ends came to 10 bases. The CDR3 contains 13 residues. CDR3: CASSSGESYGYTF. The DNA of the CDR3 is TGTGCCAGCAGCTCAGGGGAGAGCTATGGCTACACCTTC.

The table lists this clonotype with many counts. The chain carries TRBV12-3 or TRBV12-4 and TRBJ2-3, with 7 bases aligning to TRBD2. The CDR3 loop spans 16 amino acids. J gave up 8 bases and V 6 bases, and 17 bases lay outside the gene matches. The DNA of the CDR3 is TGTGCCAGCAGACCAACGGGGACTATAGGGAGGGGTACGCAGTATTTT. Residues: CASRPTGTIGRGTQYF.

This clonotype has a count of ten or more. The chain is built from TRBV6-1 and TRBJ1-4; 7 nucleotides match TRBD1. Trimming cost V 4 bases and J 5 bases; bases outside gene matches: 4. The CDR3 is 14 amino acids. CDR1 and CDR2 (germline): MNHNS, SASEGT. Written as DNA, the CDR3 is TGTGCCAGCAGTGTAGGGGGCTGGAATGAAAAACTGTTTTTT. Residues: CASSVGGWNEKLFF.

The chain links TRBV19 to TRBJ2-1; tentatively, D is TRBD1 (7 bases). Between the trimmed V and J ends, which lost 7 bases and 15 bases, there was a span of 25 bases. CDR3 length: 14 residues. Looked up from germline, CDR1 is LNHDA and CDR2 is SQIVND (reference sequence). CDR3 loop: CASTQRGDSRNRFF. CDR3 nucleotides: TGTGCCAGTACCCAGAGGGGGGACAGTCGAAATCGGTTCTTC. The whole variable domain, remainder taken from reference TRBV19 and TRBJ2-1, is DGGITQSPKYLFRKEGQNVTLSCEQNLNHDAMYWYRQDPGQGLRLIYYSQIVNDFQKGDIAEGYSVSREKKESFPLTVTSAQKNPTAFYLCASTQRGDSRNRFFGPGTRLTVL.

As concerns this clonotype: A single base separates this from a much larger clone, so it may be a read error. J is TRBJ1-1 and V is TRBV20-1; no firm D call. Germline V gene sequence: CDR1 DFQATT, CDR2 SNEGSKA (reference sequence). The CDR3 spans 12 residues. The CDR3 DNA is TGCAGCACTTTGGGGATGGACACTGAAGCTTTCTTT. Protein product: CSTLGMDTEAFF.

This clonotype was seen once. It may be a read error: a sequence one base away is much more abundant. The chain recombines TRBV24-1 with TRBJ2-1; 10 bases are a match to TRBD1. The CDR3 is 12 residues long. V dropped 7 bases and J dropped 14; count of bases not matched to a gene: 7. Germline lookup yields CDR1 KGHDR and CDR2 SFDVKD. As DNA, the CDR3 is TGTGCCACCAGCCGGGACAGGGGTCCAGAGTTCTTC. Protein sequence: CATSRDRGPEFF.

This clonotype was counted at least ten times. The chain recombines TRBV5-1 with TRBJ2-7, with D hard to call. The V end lost 4 bases, the J end lost 2 bases, and 1 base lay between the germline ends. Per germline, CDR1 SGHRS and CDR2 YFSETQ. This CDR3 spans 10 amino acids. CDR3 DNA sequence: TGCGCCAGCAGCACCTACGAGCAGTACGTC. Translation gives CASSTYEQYV.